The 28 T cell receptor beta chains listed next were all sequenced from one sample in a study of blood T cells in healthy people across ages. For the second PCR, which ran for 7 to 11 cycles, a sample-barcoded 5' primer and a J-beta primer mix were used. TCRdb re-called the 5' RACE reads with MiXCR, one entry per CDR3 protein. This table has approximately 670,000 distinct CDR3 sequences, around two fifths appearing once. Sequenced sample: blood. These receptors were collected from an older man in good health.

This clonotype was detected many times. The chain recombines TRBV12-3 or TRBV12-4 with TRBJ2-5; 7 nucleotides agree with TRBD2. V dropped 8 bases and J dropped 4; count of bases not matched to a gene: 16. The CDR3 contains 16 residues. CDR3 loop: CASEFGGGSRLETQYF. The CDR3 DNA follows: TGTGCCAGCGAGTTTGGGGGGGGATCCCGATTAGAGACCCAGTACTTC.

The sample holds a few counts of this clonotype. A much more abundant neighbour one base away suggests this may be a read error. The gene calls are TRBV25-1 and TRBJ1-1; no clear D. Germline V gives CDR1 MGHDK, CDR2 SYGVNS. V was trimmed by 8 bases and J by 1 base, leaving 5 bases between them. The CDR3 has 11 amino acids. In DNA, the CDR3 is TGTGCCAGCGTGGGGAACACTGAAGCTTTCTTT. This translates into CASVGNTEAFF. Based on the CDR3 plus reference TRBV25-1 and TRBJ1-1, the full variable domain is EADIYQTPRYLVIGTGKKITLECSQTMGHDKMYWYQQDPGMELHLIHYSYGVNSTEKGDLSSESTVSRIRTEHFPLTLESARPSHTSQYLCASVGNTEAFFGQGTRLTVV.

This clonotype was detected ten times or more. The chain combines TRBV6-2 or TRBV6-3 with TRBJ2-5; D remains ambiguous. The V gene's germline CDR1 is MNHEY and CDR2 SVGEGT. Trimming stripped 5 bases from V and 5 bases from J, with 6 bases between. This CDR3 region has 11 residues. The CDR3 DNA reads TGTGCCAGCAGTCCCGCCGAGACCCAGTACTTC. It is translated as CASSPAETQYF.

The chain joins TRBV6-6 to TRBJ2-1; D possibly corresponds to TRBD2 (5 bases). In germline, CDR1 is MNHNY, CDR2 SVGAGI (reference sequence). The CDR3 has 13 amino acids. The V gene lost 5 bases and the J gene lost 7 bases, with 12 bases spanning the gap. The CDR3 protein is CASSLFSDNEQFF. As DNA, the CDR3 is TGTGCCAGCAGTCTTTTTAGCGATAATGAGCAGTTCTTC.

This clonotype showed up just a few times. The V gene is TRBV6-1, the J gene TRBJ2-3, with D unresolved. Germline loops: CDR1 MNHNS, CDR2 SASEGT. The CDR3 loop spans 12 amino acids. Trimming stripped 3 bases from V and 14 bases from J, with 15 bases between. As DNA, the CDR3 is TGTGCCAGCAGTGATGGAATATCCCCGCGGTATTTT. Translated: CASSDGISPRYF.

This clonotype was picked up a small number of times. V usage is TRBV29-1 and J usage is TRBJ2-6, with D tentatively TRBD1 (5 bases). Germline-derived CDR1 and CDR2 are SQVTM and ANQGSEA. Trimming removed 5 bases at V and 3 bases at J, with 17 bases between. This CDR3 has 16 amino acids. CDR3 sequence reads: CSVQESGQGGANVLTF. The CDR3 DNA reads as TGCAGCGTTCAGGAGTCAGGTCAGGGTGGGGCCAACGTCCTGACTTTC.

CDR3 residues: CASTWTGENSPLHF. As DNA, the CDR3 is TGTGCCAGCACCTGGACAGGGGAAAATTCACCCCTCCACTTT. The gene calls are TRBV2 and TRBJ1-6; 9 nucleotides align to TRBD1. The V gene end was trimmed by 7 bases and the J gene end by 7 bases; junction bases not matched to a gene: 5. The CDR3 totals 14 residues. The germline CDR1 and CDR2 sequences are SNHLY and FYNNEI.

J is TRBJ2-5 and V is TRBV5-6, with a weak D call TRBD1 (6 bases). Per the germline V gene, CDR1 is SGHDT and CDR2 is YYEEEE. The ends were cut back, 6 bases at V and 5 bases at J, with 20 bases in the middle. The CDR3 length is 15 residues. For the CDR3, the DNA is TGTGCCAGCACCAACAACCCTACAGGGATCGAGACCCAGTACTTC. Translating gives CASTNNPTGIETQYF.

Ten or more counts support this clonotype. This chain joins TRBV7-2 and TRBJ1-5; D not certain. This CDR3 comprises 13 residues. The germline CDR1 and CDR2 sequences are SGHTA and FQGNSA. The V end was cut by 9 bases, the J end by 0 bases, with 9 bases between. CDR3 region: CASSSISNQPQHF. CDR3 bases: TGTGCCAGTAGTAGTATTAGCAATCAGCCCCAGCATTTT.

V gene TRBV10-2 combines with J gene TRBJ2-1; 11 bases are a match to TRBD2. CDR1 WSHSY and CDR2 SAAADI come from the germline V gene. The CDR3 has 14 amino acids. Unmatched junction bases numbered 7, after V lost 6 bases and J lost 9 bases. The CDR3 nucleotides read TGCGCCAGCAGCGACCAACTAGCGGGAGTTGAGCAGTTCTTC. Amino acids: CASSDQLAGVEQFF.

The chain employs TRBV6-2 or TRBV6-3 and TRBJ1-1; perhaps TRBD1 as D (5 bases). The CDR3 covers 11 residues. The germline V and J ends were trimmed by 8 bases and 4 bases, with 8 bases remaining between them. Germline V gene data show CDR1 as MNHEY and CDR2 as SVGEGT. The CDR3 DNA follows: TGTGCCAGCTCGCAGGGCACTGAAGCTTTCTTT. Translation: CASSQGTEAFF.

For the CDR3, the DNA is TGCAGTGCTAGAGACAGGGGGTTTGGCACAGATACGCAGTATTTT. Translation: CSARDRGFGTDTQYF. This chain joins TRBV20-1 and TRBJ2-3; 7 bases align to TRBD1. This CDR3 is built from 15 residues. V lost 0 bases and J lost 1; bases outside the gene matches: 4. Germline V gives CDR1 DFQATT, CDR2 SNEGSKA (reference sequence).

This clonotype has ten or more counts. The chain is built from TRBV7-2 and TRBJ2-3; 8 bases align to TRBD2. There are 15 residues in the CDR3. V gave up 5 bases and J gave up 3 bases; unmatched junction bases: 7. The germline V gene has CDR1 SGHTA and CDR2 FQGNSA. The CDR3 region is CASSPRRGGTDTQYF. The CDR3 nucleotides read TGTGCCAGCAGCCCGCGACGGGGGGGTACAGATACGCAGTATTTT.

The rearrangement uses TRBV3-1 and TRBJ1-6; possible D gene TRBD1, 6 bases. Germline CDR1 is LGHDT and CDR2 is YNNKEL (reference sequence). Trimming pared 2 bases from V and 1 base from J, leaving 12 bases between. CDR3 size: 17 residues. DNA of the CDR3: TGTGCCAGCAGCCAACAGGGGTTGGTGTCCTATAATTCACCCCTCCACTTT. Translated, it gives CASSQQGLVSYNSPLHF.

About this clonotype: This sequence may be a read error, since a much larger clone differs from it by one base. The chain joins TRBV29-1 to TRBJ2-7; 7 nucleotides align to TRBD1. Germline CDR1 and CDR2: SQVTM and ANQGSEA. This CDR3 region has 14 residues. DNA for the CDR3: TGCACCGTTGAAAACAGGGGTGGAAACTACGAGCAGTACTTC. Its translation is CTVENRGGNYEQYF.

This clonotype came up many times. CDR3 nucleotide sequence: TGTGCCACCAGCAGAGAGGGGGGACCTTACGAGCAGTACTTC. Amino acids: CATSREGGPYEQYF. The chain joins TRBV15 to TRBJ2-7, with D maybe TRBD2 (6 bases). Per germline, CDR1 LNHNV and CDR2 YYDKDF (reference sequence). CDR3 length: 14 amino acids. V was pared by 0 bases and J by 4 bases, with 10 bases between.

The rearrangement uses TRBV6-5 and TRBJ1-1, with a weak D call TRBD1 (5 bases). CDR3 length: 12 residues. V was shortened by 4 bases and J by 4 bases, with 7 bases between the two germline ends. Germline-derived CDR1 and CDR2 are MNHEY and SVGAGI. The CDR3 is CASSSRGTEAFF. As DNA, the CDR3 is TGTGCCAGCAGTTCAAGGGGCACTGAAGCTTTCTTT.

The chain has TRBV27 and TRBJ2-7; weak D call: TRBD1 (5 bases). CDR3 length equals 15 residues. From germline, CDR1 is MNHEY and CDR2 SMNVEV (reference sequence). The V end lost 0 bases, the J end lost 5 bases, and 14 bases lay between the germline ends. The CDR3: CASSLSMQGWDEQYF. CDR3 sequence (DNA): TGTGCCAGCAGTTTATCGATGCAGGGTTGGGACGAGCAGTACTTC.

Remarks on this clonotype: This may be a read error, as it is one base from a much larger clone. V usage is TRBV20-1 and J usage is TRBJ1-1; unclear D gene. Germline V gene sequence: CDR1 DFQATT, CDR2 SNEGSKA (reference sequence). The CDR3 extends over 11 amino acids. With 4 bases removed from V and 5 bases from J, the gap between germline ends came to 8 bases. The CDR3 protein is CSANLRTEAFF. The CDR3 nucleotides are TGCAGTGCTAATCTTAGAACTGAAGCTTTCTTT.

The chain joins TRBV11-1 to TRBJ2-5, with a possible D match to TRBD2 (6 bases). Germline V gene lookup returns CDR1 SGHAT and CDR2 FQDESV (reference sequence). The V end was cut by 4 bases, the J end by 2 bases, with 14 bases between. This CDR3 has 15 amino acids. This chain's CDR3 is CASSSTRGTQETQYF. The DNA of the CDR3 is TGTGCCAGCAGCTCGACCCGGGGGACTCAAGAGACCCAGTACTTC.

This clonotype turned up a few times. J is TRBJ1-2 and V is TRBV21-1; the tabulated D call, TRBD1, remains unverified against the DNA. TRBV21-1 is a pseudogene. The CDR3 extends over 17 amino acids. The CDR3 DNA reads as TGTGCCAGCAGCAAAGATTGGACAGCTCCCTTCTACTATGGCTACACCTTC. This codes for CASSKDWTAPFYYGYTF.

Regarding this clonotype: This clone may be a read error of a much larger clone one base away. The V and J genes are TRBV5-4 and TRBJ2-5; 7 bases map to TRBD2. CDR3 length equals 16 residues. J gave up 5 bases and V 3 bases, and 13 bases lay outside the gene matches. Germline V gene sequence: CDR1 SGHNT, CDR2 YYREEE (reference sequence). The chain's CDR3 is CASSSISAGDMETQYF. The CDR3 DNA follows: TGTGCCAGCAGCTCCATATCGGCGGGAGACATGGAGACCCAGTACTTC.

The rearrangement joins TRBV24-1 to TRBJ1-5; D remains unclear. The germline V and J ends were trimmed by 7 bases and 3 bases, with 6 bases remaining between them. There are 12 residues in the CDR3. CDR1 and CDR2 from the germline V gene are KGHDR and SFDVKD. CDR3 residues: CATSGYNQPQHF. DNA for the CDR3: TGTGCCACCAGCGGTTACAATCAGCCCCAGCATTTT.

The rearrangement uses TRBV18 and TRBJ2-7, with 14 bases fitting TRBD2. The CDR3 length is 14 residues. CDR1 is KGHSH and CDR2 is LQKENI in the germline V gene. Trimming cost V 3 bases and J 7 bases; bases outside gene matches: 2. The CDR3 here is CASSPTSGREEQYF. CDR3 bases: TGTGCCAGCTCACCGACTAGCGGGAGGGAGGAGCAGTACTTC.

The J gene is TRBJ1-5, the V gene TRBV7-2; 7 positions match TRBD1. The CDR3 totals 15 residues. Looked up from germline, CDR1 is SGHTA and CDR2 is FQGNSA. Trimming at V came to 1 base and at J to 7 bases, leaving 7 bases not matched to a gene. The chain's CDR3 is CASSLGRQGGQPQHF. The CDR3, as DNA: TGTGCCAGCAGCTTAGGTAGACAGGGAGGCCAGCCCCAGCATTTT.

CDR3 sequence (DNA): TGTGCCAGCACCATCGGGGCGGTTTGGGGAAGCACAGATACGCAGTATTTT. Translation: CASTIGAVWGSTDTQYF. The chain couples TRBV7-9 to TRBJ2-3; D is perhaps TRBD1 or TRBD2 (5 bases each). CDR1 SEHNR and CDR2 FQNEAQ come from the germline V gene (reference sequence). The CDR3 extends over 17 amino acids. V was clipped by 7 bases and J by 0 bases, with 20 bases between them.

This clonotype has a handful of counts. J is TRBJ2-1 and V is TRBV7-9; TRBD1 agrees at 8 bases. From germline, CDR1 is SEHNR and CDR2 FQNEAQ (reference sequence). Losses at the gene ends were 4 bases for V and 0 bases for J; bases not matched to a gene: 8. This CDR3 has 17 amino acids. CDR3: CASSSQGATFSYNEQFF. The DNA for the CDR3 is TGTGCCAGCAGCTCTCAGGGGGCCACGTTCTCCTACAATGAGCAGTTCTTC. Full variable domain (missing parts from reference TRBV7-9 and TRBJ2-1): DTGVSQNPRHKITKRGQNVTFRCDPISEHNRLYWYRQTLGQGPEFLTYFQNEAQLEKSRLLSDRFSAERPKGSFSTLEIQRTEQGDSAMYLCASSSQGATFSYNEQFFGPGTRLTVL.

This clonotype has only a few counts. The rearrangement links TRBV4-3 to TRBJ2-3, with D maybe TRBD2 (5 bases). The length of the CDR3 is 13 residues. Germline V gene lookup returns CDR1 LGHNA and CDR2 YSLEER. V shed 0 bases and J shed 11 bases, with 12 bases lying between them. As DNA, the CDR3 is TGCGCCAGCAGCCAAGATGTAGCGAATTTGCAGTATTTT. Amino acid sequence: CASSQDVANLQYF.